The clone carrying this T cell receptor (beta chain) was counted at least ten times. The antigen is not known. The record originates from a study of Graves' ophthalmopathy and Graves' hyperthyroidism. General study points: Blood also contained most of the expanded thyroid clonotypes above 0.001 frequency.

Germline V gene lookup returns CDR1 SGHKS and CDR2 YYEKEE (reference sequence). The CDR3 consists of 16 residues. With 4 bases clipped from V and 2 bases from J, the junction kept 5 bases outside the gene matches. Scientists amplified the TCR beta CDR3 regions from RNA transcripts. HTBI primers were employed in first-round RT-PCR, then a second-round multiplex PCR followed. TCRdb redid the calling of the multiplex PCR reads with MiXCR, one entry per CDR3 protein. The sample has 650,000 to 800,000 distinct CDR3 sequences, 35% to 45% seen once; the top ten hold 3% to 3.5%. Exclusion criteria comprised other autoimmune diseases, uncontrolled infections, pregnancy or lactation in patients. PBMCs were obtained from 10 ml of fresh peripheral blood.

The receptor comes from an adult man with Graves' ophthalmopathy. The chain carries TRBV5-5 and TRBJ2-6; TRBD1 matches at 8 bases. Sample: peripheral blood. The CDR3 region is CASSARTGPGANVLTF. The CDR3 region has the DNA TGTGCCAGCAGCGCCCGGACAGGGCCTGGGGCCAACGTCCTGACTTTC.